The rows below give T cell receptor beta chains drawn from one sample of a study of cytomegalovirus exposure and HLA in healthy donors. Sequencing was performed with immunoSEQ multiplex PCR; in TCRdb, only in-frame clones are kept and a portion is missing. This table holds 100,000 to 150,000 clones, roughly 74% found once. The specimen sequenced was PBMCs. The origin of the receptors is a woman between 45 and 60 years old in good health and CMV-seropositive. Both conserved end residues are part of each CDR3. The order of the fields is clone size, D gene, V gene, J gene, CDR3 DNA, CDR3 protein. D genes are given only for firm matches. Size tells how often a clone was seen (once, few, many) or the class of an expanded clone, and some rows leave it out.

-	-	TRBV2	TRBJ2-5	TGTGCCAGCGGAAAGGACTCGTTCCGCACCCAGTACTTC	CASGKDSFRTQYF
-	-	TRBV12-5	TRBJ1-3	TGTGCTAGTGGTTTGGAGGGGCTGGGAAACACCATATATTTT	CASGLEGLGNTIYF
medium-sized	TRBD2	TRBV4-1	TRBJ2-7	TGCGCCAGCAGCCAGTATAAGACTAGCGGGGTCTACGAGCAGTACTTC	CASSQYKTSGVYEQYF
-	TRBD1	TRBV29-1	TRBJ1-2	TGCAGCGTTGAGGACAGGGATGGCTACACCTTC	CSVEDRDGYTF
-	TRBD1	TRBV5-6	TRBJ1-2	TGTGCCAGCAGCTGGGGACAGGACTATGGCTACACCTTC	CASSWGQDYGYTF
-	TRBD2	TRBV7-9	TRBJ2-1	TGTGCCAGCACACAGAACCTCCGACTAGCGGGGGCAAACAATGAGCAGTTCTTC	CASTQNLRLAGANNEQFF
-	-	TRBV5-1	TRBJ1-1	TGCGCCAGCAGCTTGTACCAGGGAAACACTGAAGCTTTCTTT	CASSLYQGNTEAFF
-	TRBD2	TRBV5-8	TRBJ2-3	TGTGCCAGCATGCGGCCGGGGGGAGGATGGGATACGCAGTATTTT	CASMRPGGGWDTQYF
-	-	TRBV10-3	TRBJ1-4	TGTGCCATCAGTGAGACAGGGACTAATGAAAAACTGTTTTTT	CAISETGTNEKLFF
-	-	TRBV2	TRBJ2-7	TGTGCCATACAACGACAGGAGAGATACGAGCAGTACTTC	CAIQRQERYEQYF
once	-	TRBV5-1	TRBJ1-2	TGCGCCAGCAGCTTGGCTTCCGCAGGGATCTATGGCTACACCTTC	CASSLASAGIYGYTF
-	-	TRBV5-4	TRBJ2-7	TGTGCCAGCAGCTTGGTCCAGGGGGAGGCCGAGCAGTACTTC	CASSLVQGEAEQYF
-	-	TRBV7-6	TRBJ2-2	TGTGCCAGCAGCCCATACAGGGCGAACACCGGGGAGCTGTTTTTT	CASSPYRANTGELFF
-	-	TRBV7-6	TRBJ1-5	TGTGCCAGCAGCTTACAAAGCGGCGGCAATCAGCCCCAGCATTTT	CASSLQSGGNQPQHF
once	-	TRBV14	TRBJ1-3	TGTGCCAGCAGCCAAGGGGGATGGGGCAGCCCCTACTCTGGAAACACCATATATTTT	CASSQGGWGSPYSGNTIYF
-	-	TRBV7-6	TRBJ1-6	TGTGCCAGCAGCTTCACGGACAGCGGAAAACTCGATAATTCACCCCTCCACTTT	CASSFTDSGKLDNSPLHF
-	-	TRBV7-3	TRBJ2-1	TGTGCCAGCAGCTTAGCTTGGAGCTCCTACAATGAGCAGTTCTTC	CASSLAWSSYNEQFF
-	TRBD1	TRBV6-1	TRBJ2-2	TGTGCCAACGCCGAGGGACAGGGAGGAGGAGAGGAGCTGTTTTTT	CANAEGQGGGEELFF
-	TRBD1	TRBV6-1	TRBJ2-1	TGTGCCAGCAGTGAGGGGACAGTCAGGAAGCAGTTCTTC	CASSEGTVRKQFF
-	-	TRBV19	TRBJ1-2	TGTGCCAGTAGTATAGAGGCAGAGGACTATGGCTACACCTTC	CASSIEAEDYGYTF
-	TRBD2	TRBV5-1	TRBJ2-7	TGCGCCAGCAGACAGGGGACTAGCGGGTTCTCCTACGAGCAGTACTTC	CASRQGTSGFSYEQYF
-	-	TRBV12-5	TRBJ2-1	TGTGCTAGTGGTTTGTCGACACTCTACAATGAGCAGTTCTTC	CASGLSTLYNEQFF
-	TRBD1	TRBV29-1	TRBJ1-1	TGCAGCGTTGAGACGACAGGGACGTACACTGAAGCTTTCTTT	CSVETTGTYTEAFF
-	-	TRBV2	TRBJ2-7	TGTGCCAGCAGTGTACTCGGGGGGCTATCCTACGAGCAGTACTTC	CASSVLGGLSYEQYF
-	TRBD1	TRBV4-1	TRBJ1-6	TGCGCCAGCAGCCAAGAAGGGGACAGACATTCACCCCTCCACTTT	CASSQEGDRHSPLHF
-	-	TRBV20-1	TRBJ2-7	TGCAGTGCTAGAGATCAGTACGAGCAGTACTTC	CSARDQYEQYF
-	TRBD1	TRBV7-8	TRBJ2-7	TGTGCCAGCAGCTTTAGTGGACAGGGAGCCTACGAGCAGTACTTC	CASSFSGQGAYEQYF
-	TRBD1	TRBV28	TRBJ2-4	TGTGCCAGTATGACAGGGTTATCCAAAAACATTCAGTACTTC	CASMTGLSKNIQYF
-	TRBD2	TRBV5-4	TRBJ2-3	TGTGCCAGCAAGCGGGGGGGCACAGATACGCAGTATTTT	CASKRGGTDTQYF
-	-	TRBV11-2	TRBJ2-5	TGTGCCAGCAGCTTTACCCGGGGAGTGGAGACCCAGTACTTC	CASSFTRGVETQYF
-	TRBD1	TRBV10-3	TRBJ2-7	TGTGCCATCAGGCCGGGACAGGTGTCCTACGAGCAGTACTTC	CAIRPGQVSYEQYF
-	TRBD2	TRBV30	TRBJ2-4	TGTGCCTGGAGTGGCGGGGGAGTAGCCAAAAACATTCAGTACTTC	CAWSGGGVAKNIQYF
-	TRBD1	TRBV11-2	TRBJ1-2	TGTGCCAGCAGCTTAGTGGCAGGGGGGCCAGGCTACACCTTC	CASSLVAGGPGYTF
-	-	TRBV7-9	TRBJ2-1	TGTGCCAGCAGCCCCGGGGGGCCCAGCTCCTACAATGAGCAGTTCTTC	CASSPGGPSSYNEQFF
-	-	TRBV5-8	TRBJ1-3	TGTGCCAGCAGCTTGGTCCCGGGGAGTTTTGGAAACACCATATATTTT	CASSLVPGSFGNTIYF
once	TRBD1	TRBV11-3	TRBJ2-1	TGTGCCAGCAGCCCCACGACAGGGCACAATGAGCAGTTCTTC	CASSPTTGHNEQFF
-	-	TRBV14	TRBJ1-2	TGTGCCAGCAGCCACCGAGGAAACTATGGCTACACCTTC	CASSHRGNYGYTF
-	TRBD1	TRBV28	TRBJ1-5	TGTGCCAGCAGTTTGGAGACAGGGATCCAGCCCCAGCATTTT	CASSLETGIQPQHF
-	-	TRBV27	TRBJ1-2	TGTGCCAGCAGTTTATCCTCGGGATTTCATGGCTACACCTTC	CASSLSSGFHGYTF
-	TRBD2	TRBV10-2	TRBJ2-3	TGCGCCAGCGGACCGACTAGCGGAACAGATACGCAGTATTTT	CASGPTSGTDTQYF
-	TRBD1	TRBV6-1	TRBJ2-1	TGTGCCAGCAGTGAAGGACAGGGGGGTCAGTATGAGCAGTTCTTC	CASSEGQGGQYEQFF
-	TRBD1	TRBV6-6	TRBJ1-2	TGTGCCAGCAGTCCGACCGGGACAGTAAACTATGGCTACACCTTC	CASSPTGTVNYGYTF
-	-	TRBV10-1	TRBJ1-1	TGCGCCAGCAGCCGAGGAACTGAAGCTTTCTTT	CASSRGTEAFF
-	TRBD1	TRBV5-6	TRBJ1-3	TGTGCCAGCAGCTCCTATGACAGGGGCGGAGGAAACACCATATATTTT	CASSSYDRGGGNTIYF
-	TRBD1	TRBV7-6	TRBJ2-3	TGTGCCAGCAGCTTAACACCGGGACAGAGCACAGATACGCAGTATTTT	CASSLTPGQSTDTQYF
once	TRBD1	TRBV6-4	TRBJ2-3	TGTGCCAGCAGCACCGGGACAGGGGGCGGAGATACGCAGTATTTT	CASSTGTGGGDTQYF
-	-	TRBV25-1	TRBJ2-5	TGTGCCAGCAGTGAACCGGGACTCCGCGGAGAGACCCAGTACTTC	CASSEPGLRGETQYF
few	TRBD1	TRBV6-5	TRBJ2-7	TGTGCCAGCAGACTCCGGGACAGGGGCTCCTACGAGCAGTACTTC	CASRLRDRGSYEQYF
-	TRBD1	TRBV6-5	TRBJ1-4	TGTGCCAGCAGGACCGGGACAGGAGGTGAAAAACTGTTTTTT	CASRTGTGGEKLFF
-	TRBD1	TRBV19	TRBJ1-6	TGTGCCACCAAGGGACAGGGGTATTCACCCCTCCACTTT	CATKGQGYSPLHF
-	TRBD1	TRBV5-1	TRBJ2-7	TGCGCCAGCAGCGAGGGGACAGGGAGCTACGAGCAGTACTTC	CASSEGTGSYEQYF
once	-	TRBV6-1	TRBJ1-4	TGTGCCAGCAGTGGCCCAACAGGGCCCTATAATGAAAAACTGTTTTTT	CASSGPTGPYNEKLFF
-	-	TRBV9	TRBJ2-3	TGTGCCAGCAGCGTCAGGGTTTGGGCAGATACGCAGTATTTT	CASSVRVWADTQYF
-	-	TRBV28	TRBJ1-2	TGTGCCAGCAGTTCTGGCGGACACACGGAAAACTATGGCTACACCTTC	CASSSGGHTENYGYTF
-	TRBD2	TRBV19	TRBJ2-1	TGTGCCAGTAGTATGGTTAGCGGGGGGGCGGCTGAGCAGTTCTTC	CASSMVSGGAAEQFF
few	TRBD2	TRBV11-3	TRBJ2-1	TGTGCCAGCAGCTACTCATTGACTAGCGGGGGGGCCGGGGAGCAGTTCTTC	CASSYSLTSGGAGEQFF
few	-	TRBV6-6	TRBJ1-3	TGTGCCACCGCGACAGGAACTACAGGAAACACCATATATTTT	CATATGTTGNTIYF
-	TRBD1	TRBV28	TRBJ1-2	TGTGCCAGCAGTTTGGGTATGGGACAGGGTACTGGCTACACCTTC	CASSLGMGQGTGYTF
-	TRBD1	TRBV5-1	TRBJ2-3	TGCGCCAGCAGCTCGACGGGACAGGGGATCACAGATACGCAGTATTTT	CASSSTGQGITDTQYF
-	-	TRBV7-2	TRBJ1-5	TGTGCCAGCAGCCTACAGGGAGATCAGCCCCAGCATTTT	CASSLQGDQPQHF